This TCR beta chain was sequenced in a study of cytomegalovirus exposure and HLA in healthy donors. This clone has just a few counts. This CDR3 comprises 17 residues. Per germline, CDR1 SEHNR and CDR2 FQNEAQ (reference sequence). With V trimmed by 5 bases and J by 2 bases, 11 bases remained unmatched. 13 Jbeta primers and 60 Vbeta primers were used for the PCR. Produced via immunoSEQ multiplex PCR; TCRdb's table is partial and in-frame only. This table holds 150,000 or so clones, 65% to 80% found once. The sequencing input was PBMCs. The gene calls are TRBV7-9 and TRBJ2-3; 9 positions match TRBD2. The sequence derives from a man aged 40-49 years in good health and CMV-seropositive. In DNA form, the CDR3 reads TGTGCCAGCAGCCTCCGAAGCGGGAGGCGCTACACAGATACGCAGTATTTT. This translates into CASSLRSGRRYTDTQYF.